This TCR beta chain was profiled in a study of human CD8 memory T cell subsets. This CDR3 contains 15 residues. The germline V gene has CDR1 SGHVS and CDR2 FNYEAQ. It was by negative magnetic separation that total CD8+ T cells were enriched. UMI-labeled 5' RACE was used to make TCR beta libraries. TCRdb reprocessed the 5' RACE reads; each CDR3 protein has one entry and no DNA is given. This table holds around 10,000 distinct CDR3 sequences. The chain uses TRBV7-6 and TRBJ2-5; TCRdb's D gene call, TRBD1, goes unchecked for lack of DNA. The sample taken for sequencing was CD8+ stem-like memory T cells (TSCM and TCM) sorted from PBMCs. Subset reported: stem-like memory CD8 T cells (TSTEM), CCR7+ PD-1- TIGIT-. This TCR came from a human donor in good health. The CDR3 region is CASSQNRFGKETQYF.